This T cell receptor (beta chain) was identified during a study of shared clonotypes between healthy human individuals. Notes on the study in general: For naive CD4 cells, approximately 4.7% of clonotypes were shared across a handful of donors. Clonotypes not shared had lower generation probabilities than those common to all four donors.

The CDR3 contains 15 residues. Germline CDR1 and CDR2: SEHNR and FQNEAQ (reference sequence). The J segment lost 0 bases and the V segment lost 4 bases, leaving 5 bases of the junction unmatched. Naive CD8 cells comprised CD45RO-negative, CCR7-positively selected cells, excluding terminally differentiated effector memory CD45RA+ cells. Sorted subsets were amplified in replicate PCRs using 150 to 250 ng DNA, around 30,000 T cell genomes. Using immunoSEQ multiplex PCR, the repertoire was profiled, and TCRdb retains in-frame clones only, with some absent. The profile covers approximately 840,000 clones, with 96% appearing a single time and about 0.22% taken by the ten largest. Concerning this clone itself: As yet, its antigen is unknown.

The sequencing sample was made of naive CD8+ T cells sorted from blood. V is TRBV7-9 and J is TRBJ1-1; 7 bases are a match to TRBD1. The receptor's source is a man between 25 and 39 years old in good health. CDR3 region: CASSSKTGMNTEAFF. CDR3 bases: TGTGCCAGCAGCTCTAAGACAGGGATGAACACTGAAGCTTTCTTT.